This section outlines one T cell receptor beta chain sequence together with its context. The antigen is unknown. This entry comes from a study of Ad26.COV2.S vaccination and SARS-CoV-2 variants. Study results and caveats: It was reported that spike-specific CD8+ and CD4+ T cell responses were substantially broad after vaccination. Placebo recipients and vaccine recipients were similar in non-spike TCR breadth.

Assay: immunoSEQ multiplex PCR; the TCRdb copy retains only in-frame clones and omits some. Among fewer than 100,000 clones, less than 85% were seen once, and the ten largest hold approximately 16%. The CDR3 extends over 13 amino acids. The ends were cut back, 3 bases at V and 0 bases at J, with 4 bases in the middle. Germline V gene lookup returns CDR1 MRHNA and CDR2 SNTAGT. This specimen consisted of peripheral blood, obtained after recovery from COVID-19. This TCR was sampled from a human donor who had recovered from COVID-19. The chain is built from TRBV6-4 and TRBJ2-3, with D hard to call. CDR3 sequence reads: CASSEQSTDTQYF. CDR3 in DNA: TGTGCCAGCAGTGAGCAGAGCACAGATACGCAGTATTTT.